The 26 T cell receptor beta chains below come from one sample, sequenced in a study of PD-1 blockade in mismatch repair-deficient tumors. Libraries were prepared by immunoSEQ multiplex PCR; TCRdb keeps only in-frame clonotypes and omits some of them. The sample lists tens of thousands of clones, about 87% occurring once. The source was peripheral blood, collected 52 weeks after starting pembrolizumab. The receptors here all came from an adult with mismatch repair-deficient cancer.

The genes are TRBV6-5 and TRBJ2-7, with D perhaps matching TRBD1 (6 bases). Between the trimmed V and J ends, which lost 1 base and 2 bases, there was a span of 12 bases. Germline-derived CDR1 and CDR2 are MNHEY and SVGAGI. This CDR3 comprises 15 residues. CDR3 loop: CASSYFQGPTYEQYF. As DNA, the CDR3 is TGTGCCAGCAGTTACTTCCAGGGGCCCACCTACGAGCAGTACTTC.

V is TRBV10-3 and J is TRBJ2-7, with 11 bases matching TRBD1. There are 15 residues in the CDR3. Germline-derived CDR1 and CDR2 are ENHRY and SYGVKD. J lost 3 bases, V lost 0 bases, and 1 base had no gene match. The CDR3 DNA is TGTGCCATCAGTGAGTCTGGGACAGGGGGCTACGAGCAGTACTTC. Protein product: CAISESGTGGYEQYF.

This CDR3 is CASSSPLAYNEQFF. The CDR3 nucleotides are TGTGCCAGCAGCTCTCCACTAGCGTACAATGAGCAGTTCTTC. The chain employs TRBV13 and TRBJ2-1; 7 bases are shared with TRBD2. The trim removed 4 bases at V and 4 bases at J, leaving 4 bases unmatched. CDR3 size: 14 residues. Germline CDR1 and CDR2: PRHDT and FYEKMQ (reference sequence). Based on the CDR3 plus reference TRBV13 and TRBJ2-1, the full variable domain is AAGVIQSPRHLIKEKRETATLKCYPIPRHDTVYWYQQGPGQDPQFLISFYEKMQSDKGSIPDRFSAQQFSDYHSELNMSSLELGDSALYFCASSSPLAYNEQFFGPGTRLTVL.

The CDR3 DNA reads TGTGCCAGCACTCACCAGAGATTATTATCAACTAATGAAAAACTGTTTTTT. Its translation is CASTHQRLLSTNEKLFF. V and J are TRBV27 and TRBJ1-4; no clear D. The germline V gene encodes CDR1 MNHEY and CDR2 SMNVEV (reference sequence). With 7 bases removed from V and 0 bases from J, the gap between germline ends came to 18 bases. The CDR3 length is 17 residues.

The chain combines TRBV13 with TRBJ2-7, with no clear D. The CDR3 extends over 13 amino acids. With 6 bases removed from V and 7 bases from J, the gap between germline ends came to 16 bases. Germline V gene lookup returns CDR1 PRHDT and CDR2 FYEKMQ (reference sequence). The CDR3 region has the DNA TGTGCCAGCAGTCCTACGGTTGCTGGTGAGCAGTACTTC. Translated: CASSPTVAGEQYF.

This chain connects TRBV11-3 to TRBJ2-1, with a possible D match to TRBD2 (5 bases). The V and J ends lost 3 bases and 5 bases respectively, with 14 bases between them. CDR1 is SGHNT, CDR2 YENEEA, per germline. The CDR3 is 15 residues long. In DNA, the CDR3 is TGTGCCAGCAGCTTCTACCGGCGGGCCCACAATGAGCAGTTCTTC. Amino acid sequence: CASSFYRRAHNEQFF. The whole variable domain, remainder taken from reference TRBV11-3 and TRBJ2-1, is EAGVVQSPRYKIIEKKQPVAFWCNPISGHNTLYWYLQNLGQGPELLIRYENEEAVDDSQLPKDRFSAERLKGVDSTLKIQPAELGDSAVYLCASSFYRRAHNEQFFGPGTRLTVL.

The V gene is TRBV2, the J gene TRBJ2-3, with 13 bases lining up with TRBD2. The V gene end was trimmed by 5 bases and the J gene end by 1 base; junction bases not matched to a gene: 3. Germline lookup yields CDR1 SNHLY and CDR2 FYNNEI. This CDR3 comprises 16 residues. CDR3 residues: CASSSGLAGGTDTQYF. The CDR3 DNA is TGTGCCAGCAGTTCCGGACTAGCGGGAGGCACAGATACGCAGTATTTT.

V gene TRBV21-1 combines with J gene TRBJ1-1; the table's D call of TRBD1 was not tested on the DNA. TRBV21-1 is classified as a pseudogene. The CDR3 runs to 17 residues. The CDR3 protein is CASSPRRGEGAQVKAFF. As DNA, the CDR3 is TGTGCCAGCAGCCCCCGGCGGGGTGAGGGGGCGCAGGTCAAAGCTTTCTTT.

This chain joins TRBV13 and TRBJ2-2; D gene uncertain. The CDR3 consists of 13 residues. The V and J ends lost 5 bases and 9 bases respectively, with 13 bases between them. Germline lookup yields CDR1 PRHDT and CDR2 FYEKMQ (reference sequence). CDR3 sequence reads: CASSLETSRELFF. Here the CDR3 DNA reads TGTGCCAGCAGCCTAGAAACATCGAGGGAGCTGTTTTTT.

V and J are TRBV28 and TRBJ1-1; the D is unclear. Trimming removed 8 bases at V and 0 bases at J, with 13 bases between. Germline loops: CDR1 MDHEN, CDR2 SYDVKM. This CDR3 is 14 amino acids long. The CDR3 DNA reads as TGTGCCAGCTCCCCTAGGGCCCTGAACACTGAAGCTTTCTTT. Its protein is CASSPRALNTEAFF. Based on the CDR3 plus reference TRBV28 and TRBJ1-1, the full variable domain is DVKVTQSSRYLVKRTGEKVFLECVQDMDHENMFWYRQDPGLGLRLIYFSYDVKMKEKGDIPEGYSVSREKKERFSLILESASTNQTSMYLCASSPRALNTEAFFGQGTRLTVV.

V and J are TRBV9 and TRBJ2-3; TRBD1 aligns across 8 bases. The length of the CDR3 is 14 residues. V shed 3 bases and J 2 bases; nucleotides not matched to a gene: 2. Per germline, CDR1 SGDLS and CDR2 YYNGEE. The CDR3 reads CASSGQGLTDTQYF. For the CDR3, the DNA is TGTGCCAGCAGCGGACAGGGGCTCACAGATACGCAGTATTTT.

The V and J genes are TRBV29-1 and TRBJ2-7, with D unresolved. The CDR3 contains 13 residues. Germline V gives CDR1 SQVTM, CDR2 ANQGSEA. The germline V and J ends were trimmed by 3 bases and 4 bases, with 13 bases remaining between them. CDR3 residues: CSVEGGKPYEQYF. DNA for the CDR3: TGCAGCGTTGAGGGTGGGAAGCCGTACGAGCAGTACTTC.

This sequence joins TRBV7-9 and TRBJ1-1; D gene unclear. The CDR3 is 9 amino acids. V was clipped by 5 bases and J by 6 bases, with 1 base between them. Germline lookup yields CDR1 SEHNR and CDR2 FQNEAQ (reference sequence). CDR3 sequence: CASSPEAFF. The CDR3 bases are TGTGCCAGCAGCCCTGAAGCTTTCTTT. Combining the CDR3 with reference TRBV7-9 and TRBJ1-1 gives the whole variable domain DTGVSQNPRHKITKRGQNVTFRCDPISEHNRLYWYRQTLGQGPEFLTYFQNEAQLEKSRLLSDRFSAERPKGSFSTLEIQRTEQGDSAMYLCASSPEAFFGQGTRLTVV.

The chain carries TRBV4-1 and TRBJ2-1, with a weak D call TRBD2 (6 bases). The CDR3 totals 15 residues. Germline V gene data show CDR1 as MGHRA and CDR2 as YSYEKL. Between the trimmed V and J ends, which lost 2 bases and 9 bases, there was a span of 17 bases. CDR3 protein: CASSQLNVAGPEQFF. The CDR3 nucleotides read TGCGCCAGCAGCCAATTAAATGTGGCGGGGCCTGAGCAGTTCTTC.

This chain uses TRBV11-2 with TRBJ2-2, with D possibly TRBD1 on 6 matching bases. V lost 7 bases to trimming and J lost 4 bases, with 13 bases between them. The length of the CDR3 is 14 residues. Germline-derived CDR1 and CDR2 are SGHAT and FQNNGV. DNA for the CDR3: TGTGCCAGCATGTTGGGGGCCGCCACCGGGGAGCTGTTTTTT. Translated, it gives CASMLGAATGELFF.

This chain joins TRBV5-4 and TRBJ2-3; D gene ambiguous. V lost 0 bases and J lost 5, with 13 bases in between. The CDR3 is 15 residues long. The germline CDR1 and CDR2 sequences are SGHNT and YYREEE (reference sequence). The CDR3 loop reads CASSLGPGLEDTQYF. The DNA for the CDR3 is TGTGCCAGCAGCTTGGGGCCAGGCCTCGAAGATACGCAGTATTTT.

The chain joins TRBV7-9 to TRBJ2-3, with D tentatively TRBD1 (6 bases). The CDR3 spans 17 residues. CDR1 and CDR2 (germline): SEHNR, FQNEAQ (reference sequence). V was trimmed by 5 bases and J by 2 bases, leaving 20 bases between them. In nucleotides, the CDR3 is TGTGCCAGCAGCCCCTCTGAGACAGGCCTCCACACAGATACGCAGTATTTT. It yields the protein CASSPSETGLHTDTQYF.

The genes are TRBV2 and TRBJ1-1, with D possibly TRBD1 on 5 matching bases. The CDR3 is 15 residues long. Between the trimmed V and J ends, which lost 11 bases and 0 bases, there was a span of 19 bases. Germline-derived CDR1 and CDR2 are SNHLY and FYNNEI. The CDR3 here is CAAPTGGTLNTEAFF. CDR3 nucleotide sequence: TGTGCCGCCCCAACGGGGGGGACCTTGAACACTGAAGCTTTCTTT.

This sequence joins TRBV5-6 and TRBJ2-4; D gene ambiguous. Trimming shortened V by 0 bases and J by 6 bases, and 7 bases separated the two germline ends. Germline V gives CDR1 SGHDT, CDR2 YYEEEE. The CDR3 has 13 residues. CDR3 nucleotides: TGTGCCAGCAGCTTGGATATTGGAAACATTCAGTACTTC. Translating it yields CASSLDIGNIQYF.

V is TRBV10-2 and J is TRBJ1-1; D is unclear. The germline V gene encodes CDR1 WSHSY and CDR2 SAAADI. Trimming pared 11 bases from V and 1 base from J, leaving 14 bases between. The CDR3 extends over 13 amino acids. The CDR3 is CAAKTQKNTEAFF. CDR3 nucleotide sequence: TGCGCCGCTAAGACCCAGAAGAACACTGAAGCTTTCTTT.

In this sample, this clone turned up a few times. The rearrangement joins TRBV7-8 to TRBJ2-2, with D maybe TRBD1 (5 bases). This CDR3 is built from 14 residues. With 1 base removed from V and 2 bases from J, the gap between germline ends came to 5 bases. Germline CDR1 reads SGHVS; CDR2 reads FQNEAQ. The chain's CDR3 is CASSLGGNTGELFF. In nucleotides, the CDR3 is TGTGCCAGCAGCTTAGGGGGCAACACCGGGGAGCTGTTTTTT.

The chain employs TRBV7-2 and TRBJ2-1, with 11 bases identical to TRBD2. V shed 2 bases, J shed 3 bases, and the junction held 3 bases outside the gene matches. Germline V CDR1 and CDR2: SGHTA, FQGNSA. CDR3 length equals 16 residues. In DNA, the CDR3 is TGTGCCAGCAGCTTAACGGGACTAGCGGACTACAATGAGCAGTTCTTC. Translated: CASSLTGLADYNEQFF.

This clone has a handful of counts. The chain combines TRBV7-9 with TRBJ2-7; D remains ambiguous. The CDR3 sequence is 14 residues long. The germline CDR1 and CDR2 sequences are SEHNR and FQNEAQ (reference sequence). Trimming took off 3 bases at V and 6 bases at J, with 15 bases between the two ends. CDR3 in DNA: TGTGCCAGCAGCTTCGGAGTGGCTATAGGCGAGCAGTACTTC. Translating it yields CASSFGVAIGEQYF.

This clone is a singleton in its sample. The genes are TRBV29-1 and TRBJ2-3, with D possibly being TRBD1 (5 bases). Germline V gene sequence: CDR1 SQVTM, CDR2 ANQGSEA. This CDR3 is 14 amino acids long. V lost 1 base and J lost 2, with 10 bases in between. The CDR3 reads CSVEAGWFTDTQYF. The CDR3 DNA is TGCAGCGTTGAAGCAGGGTGGTTCACAGATACGCAGTATTTT.

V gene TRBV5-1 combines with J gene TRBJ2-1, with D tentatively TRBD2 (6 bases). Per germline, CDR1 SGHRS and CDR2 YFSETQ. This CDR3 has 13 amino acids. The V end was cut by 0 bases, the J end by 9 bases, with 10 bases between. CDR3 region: CASSLVGGREQFF. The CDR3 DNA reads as TGCGCCAGCAGCTTGGTGGGGGGACGTGAGCAGTTCTTC.

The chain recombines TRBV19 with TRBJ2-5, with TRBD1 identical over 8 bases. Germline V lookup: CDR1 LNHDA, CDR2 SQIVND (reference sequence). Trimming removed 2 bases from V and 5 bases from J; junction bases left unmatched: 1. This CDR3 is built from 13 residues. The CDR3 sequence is CASSITGGETQYF. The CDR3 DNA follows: TGTGCCAGTAGTATAACAGGGGGGGAGACCCAGTACTTC.